The sequence of this T cell receptor (beta chain) was determined in a study of vaccination effects on CD4 cells after COVID-19 (dated by TCRdb to between 2021 and 2023). General notes on the study: Post-vaccine samples across the study were collected a median of 72 days after the second dose, with a range of 14 to 241. The study compared SARS-CoV-2 spike-specific CD4+ TCR repertoires before and after mRNA vaccination in COVID-19 convalescent patients and infection-naive vaccine recipients. A total of ten to eleven COVID-19 convalescent patients and a few SARS-CoV-2-naive healthy vaccine recipients were included in the full study. The Oncomine TCR Beta short-read assay on an Illumina iSeq 100 was used to sequence cultures from other donors in the study. General study outcomes and caveats: The study was limited by a small number of convalescent patients, and early post-infection timepoints were lacking. At late post-vaccination timepoints, both infection-induced and vaccine-induced clones showed marked clonal contraction, consistent with waning T cell responses. Among healthy vaccine recipients, nearly all vaccine-induced clones were SARS-CoV-2 mono-reactive, and only 1 of 255 was cross-reactive with common cold coronaviruses.

To identify antigen-specific CD4+ T cell clonotypes by their expansion, the ViraFEST assay first stimulated PBMC with viral peptide pools and then applied TCR sequencing. After less than eleven days of culture, CD4+ T cells were isolated with the EasySep CD4+ T cell isolation kit. Two doses of either the BNT162b2 or the mRNA-1273 mRNA SARS-CoV-2 vaccine were administered to participants. None of the healthy vaccine recipients had a prior SARS-CoV-2 infection, which was confirmed by nucleocapsid antibody tests that came back negative both before and after vaccination. Each well held under 2.5 million PBMC cultured in IMDM containing around 5% human AB serum, about 10 IU/ml IL-2 and gentamicin, along with roughly 10 ug/ml peptides. Half of the culture medium was replaced with fresh IL-2-containing medium on days 3 and 7. Unless noted otherwise, every peptide stimulation condition was grown in triplicate wells. Using Ficoll-Paque Plus gradient centrifugation, PBMC were separated from whole blood and then either used fresh or cryopreserved at -140C. The spike proteins of SARS-CoV-2 and of the common cold coronaviruses HCoV-NL63, HCoV-OC43 and HCoV-229E were spanned by overlapping peptide pools. The QIAamp micro DNA kit was used to extract genomic DNA from the cultured CD4+ T cells.

In regard to this clone: The specificity of this receptor is unknown. No much larger clone is present one base from it, and per-base qualities are unavailable.

The protocol used for the library was the immunoSEQ multiplex PCR assay. TCR beta CDR3 sequencing was performed on DNA from the cultured, isolated CD4+ T cells. The authors' pipeline ran thus. Non-productive TCR sequences were removed and reads were trimmed to the CDR3 region, keeping CDR3s of at least 7 amino acids. The MANAFEST web app was used to pick out antigen-specific clonotypes by comparing their expansion in peptide wells with that in reference cultures. For clones to be considered positive, expansion at FDR<0.05 versus reference and all other wells, an odds ratio above 5, and a frequency above 0.1% in two replicate wells were required. Clonotypes significantly expanded in SARS-CoV-2 spike wells and in at least one common cold coronavirus spike condition were defined as cross-reactive. CDR3 similarity was assessed by Levenshtein distance using the stringdist R package, and unrooted trees were constructed with ape in R 3.6.1. The table comes from immuneACCESS by way of TCRdb, which keeps in-frame sequences with V and J called. Part of the clones is missing from these tables; in studies checked, under half for an unresolved V gene and the rest for unknown reasons. That table is the source of V, J and clone size, and D and trimming were worked out from the DNA. This sample lists tens of thousands of clones; roughly 80% were detected once. Around 0.9% of the sample goes to the ten largest clones.

Via the germline V gene (reference sequence), CDR1 is MNHEY and CDR2 SMNVEV. V drops 2 bases and J drops 2 bases, leaving 7 bases in between. From its cysteine to its phenylalanine, the CDR3 spans 15 amino acids. Only the CDR3 portion is preserved as DNA: 45 bases, with reading frame beginning at the first base. The input for sequencing was CD4+ T cells from PBMCs cultured with HCoV-OC43 spike peptides, taken after COVID-19 vaccination. This sample's cell subset or site label indicates: HCoV-OC43 spike overlapping peptide pool stimulation. The chain was built from TRBV27 and TRBJ2-6; TRBD2 is perhaps the D gene, given 6 matching bases. This receptor was taken from a human donor who received a COVID-19 vaccine. This receptor has the CDR3 CASSLRGAGANVLTF. The nucleotide sequence is given as TGTGCCAGCAGTTTACGCGGGGCTGGGGCCAACGTCCTGACTTTC.